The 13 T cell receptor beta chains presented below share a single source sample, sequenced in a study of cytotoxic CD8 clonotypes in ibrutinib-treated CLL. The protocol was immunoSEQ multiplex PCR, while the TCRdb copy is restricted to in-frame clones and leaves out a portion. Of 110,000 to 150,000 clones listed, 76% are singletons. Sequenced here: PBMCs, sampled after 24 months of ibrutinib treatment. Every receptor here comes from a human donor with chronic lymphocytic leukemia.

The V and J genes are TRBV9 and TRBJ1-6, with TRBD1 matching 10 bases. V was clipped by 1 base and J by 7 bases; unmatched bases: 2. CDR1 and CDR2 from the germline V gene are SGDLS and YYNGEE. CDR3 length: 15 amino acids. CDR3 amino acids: CASSVQGQGNSPLHF. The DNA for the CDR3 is TGTGCCAGCAGCGTACAGGGACAGGGGAATTCACCCCTCCACTTT.

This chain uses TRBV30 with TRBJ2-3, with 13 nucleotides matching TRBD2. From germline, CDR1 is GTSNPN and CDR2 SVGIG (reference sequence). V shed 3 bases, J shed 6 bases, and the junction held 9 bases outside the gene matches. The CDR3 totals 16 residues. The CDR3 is CAWSARLAGGGDTQYF. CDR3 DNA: TGTGCCTGGAGCGCCCGACTAGCGGGGGGCGGGGATACGCAGTATTTT.

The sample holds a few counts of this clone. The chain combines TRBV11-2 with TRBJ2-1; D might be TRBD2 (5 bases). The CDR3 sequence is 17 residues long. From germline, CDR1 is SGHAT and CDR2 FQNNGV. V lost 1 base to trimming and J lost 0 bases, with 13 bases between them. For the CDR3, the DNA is TGTGCCAGCAGCTTAGTTCGGGGTAAGAGCTCCTACAATGAGCAGTTCTTC. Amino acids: CASSLVRGKSSYNEQFF.

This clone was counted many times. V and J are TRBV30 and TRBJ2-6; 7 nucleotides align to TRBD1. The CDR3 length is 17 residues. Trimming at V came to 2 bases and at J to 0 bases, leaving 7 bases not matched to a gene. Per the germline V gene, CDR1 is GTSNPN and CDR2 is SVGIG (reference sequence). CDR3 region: CAWSRDRTSSGANVLTF. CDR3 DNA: TGTGCCTGGAGTAGGGACAGAACCTCCTCTGGGGCCAACGTCCTGACTTTC.

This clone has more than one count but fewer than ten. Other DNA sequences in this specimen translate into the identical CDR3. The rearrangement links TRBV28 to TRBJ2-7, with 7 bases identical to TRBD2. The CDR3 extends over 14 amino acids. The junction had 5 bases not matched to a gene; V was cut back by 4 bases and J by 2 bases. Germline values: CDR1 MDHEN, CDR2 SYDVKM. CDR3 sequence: CASSSGGGPYEQYF. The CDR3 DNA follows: TGTGCCAGCAGTTCAGGCGGGGGACCCTACGAGCAGTACTTC.

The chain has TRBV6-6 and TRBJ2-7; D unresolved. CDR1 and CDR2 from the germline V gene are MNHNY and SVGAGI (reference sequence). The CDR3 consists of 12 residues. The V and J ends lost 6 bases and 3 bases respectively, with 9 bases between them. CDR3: CASSRVLYEQYF. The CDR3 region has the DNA TGTGCCAGCAGCCGGGTCCTCTACGAGCAGTACTTC.

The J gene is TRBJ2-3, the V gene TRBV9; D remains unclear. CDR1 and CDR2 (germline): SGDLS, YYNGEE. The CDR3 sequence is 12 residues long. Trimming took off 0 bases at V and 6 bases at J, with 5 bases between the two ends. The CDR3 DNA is TGTGCCAGCAGCGTAGAGGGTGATACGCAGTATTTT. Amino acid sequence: CASSVEGDTQYF.

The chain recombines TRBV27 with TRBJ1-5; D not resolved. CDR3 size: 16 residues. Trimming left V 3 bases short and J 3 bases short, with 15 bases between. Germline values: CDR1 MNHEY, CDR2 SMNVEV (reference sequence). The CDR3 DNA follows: TGTGCCAGCAGTTTTAGTGGGAACACCTTCAATCAGCCCCAGCATTTT. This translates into CASSFSGNTFNQPQHF.

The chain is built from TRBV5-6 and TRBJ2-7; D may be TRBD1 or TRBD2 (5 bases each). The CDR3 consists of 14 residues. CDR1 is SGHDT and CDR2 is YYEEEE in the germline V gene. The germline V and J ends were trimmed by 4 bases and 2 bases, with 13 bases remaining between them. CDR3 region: CASSHGTRAYEQYF. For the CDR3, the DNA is TGTGCCAGCAGCCACGGGACGAGGGCCTACGAGCAGTACTTC.

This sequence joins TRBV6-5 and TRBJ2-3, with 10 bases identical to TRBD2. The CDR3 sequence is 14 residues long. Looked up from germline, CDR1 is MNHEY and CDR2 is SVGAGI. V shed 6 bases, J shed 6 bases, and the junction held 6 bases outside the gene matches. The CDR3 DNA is TGTGCCAGCAGAAGCGGGGGGGCCGGGGATACGCAGTATTTT. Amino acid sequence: CASRSGGAGDTQYF.

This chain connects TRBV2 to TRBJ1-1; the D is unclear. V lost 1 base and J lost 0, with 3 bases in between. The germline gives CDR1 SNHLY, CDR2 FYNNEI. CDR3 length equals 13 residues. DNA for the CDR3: TGTGCCAGCAGTGAAGAGGTGAACACTGAAGCTTTCTTT. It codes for CASSEEVNTEAFF.

The CDR3 DNA reads as TGTGCCAGCTCACCATCCGGACAGGGTCGATCGGATACGCAGTATTTT. It translates to CASSPSGQGRSDTQYF. The rearrangement links TRBV18 to TRBJ2-3; TRBD1 matches at 8 bases. Germline V CDR1 and CDR2: KGHSH, LQKENI. The CDR3 runs 16 residues. V lost 2 bases to trimming and J lost 6 bases; unmatched junction nucleotides: 10.

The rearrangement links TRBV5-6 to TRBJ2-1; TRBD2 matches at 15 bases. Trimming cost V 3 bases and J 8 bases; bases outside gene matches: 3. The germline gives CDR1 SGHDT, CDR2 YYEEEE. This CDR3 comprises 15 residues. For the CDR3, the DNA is TGTGCCAGCAGCTGGGGGACTAGCGGGAGGTATGAGCAGTTCTTC. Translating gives CASSWGTSGRYEQFF. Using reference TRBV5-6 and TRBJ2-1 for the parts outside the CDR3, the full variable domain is DAGVTQSPTHLIKTRGQQVTLRCSPKSGHDTVSWYQQALGQGPQFIFQYYEEEERQRGNFPDRFSGHQFPNYSSELNVNALLLGDSALYLCASSWGTSGRYEQFFGPGTRLTVL.